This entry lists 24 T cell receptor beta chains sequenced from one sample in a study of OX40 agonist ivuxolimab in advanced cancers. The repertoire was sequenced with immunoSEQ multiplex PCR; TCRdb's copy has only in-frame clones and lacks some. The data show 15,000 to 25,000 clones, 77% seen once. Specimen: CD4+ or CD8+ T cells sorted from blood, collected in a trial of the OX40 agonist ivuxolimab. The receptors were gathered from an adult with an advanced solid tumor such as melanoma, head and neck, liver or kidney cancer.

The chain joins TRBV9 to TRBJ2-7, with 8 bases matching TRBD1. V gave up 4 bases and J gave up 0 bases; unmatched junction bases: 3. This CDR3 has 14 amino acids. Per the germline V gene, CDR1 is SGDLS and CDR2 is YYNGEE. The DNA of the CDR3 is TGTGCCAGCAGCCGACAGGGGAACTCCTACGAGCAGTACTTC. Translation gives CASSRQGNSYEQYF.

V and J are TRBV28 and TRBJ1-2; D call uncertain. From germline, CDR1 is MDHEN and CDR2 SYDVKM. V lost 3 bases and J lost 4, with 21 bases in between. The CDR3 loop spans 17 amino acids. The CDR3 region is CASSLAHQQRWFYGYTF. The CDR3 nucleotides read TGTGCCAGCAGTTTGGCCCACCAACAAAGGTGGTTCTATGGCTACACCTTC.

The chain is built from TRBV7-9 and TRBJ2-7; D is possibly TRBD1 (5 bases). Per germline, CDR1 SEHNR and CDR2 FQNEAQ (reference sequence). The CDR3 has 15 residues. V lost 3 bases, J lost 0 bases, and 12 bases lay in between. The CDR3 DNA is TGTGCCAGCAGCTTGGACCTGGACATCTCCTACGAGCAGTACTTC. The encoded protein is CASSLDLDISYEQYF.

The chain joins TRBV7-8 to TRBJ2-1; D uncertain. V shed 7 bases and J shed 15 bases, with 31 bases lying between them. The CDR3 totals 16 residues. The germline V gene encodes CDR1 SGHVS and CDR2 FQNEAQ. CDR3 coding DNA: TGTGCCAGCATCACCACACTTGGACCCGCTGGGATTGGACCGTTCTTC. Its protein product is CASITTLGPAGIGPFF. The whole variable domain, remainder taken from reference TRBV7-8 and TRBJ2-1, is GAGVSQSPRYKVAKRGQDVALRCDPISGHVSLFWYQQALGQGPEFLTYFQNEAQLDKSGLPSDRFFAERPEGSVSTLKIQRTQQEDSAVYLCASITTLGPAGIGPFFGPGTRLTVL.

The CDR3 region is CASSPAGTVGEQFF. The CDR3 DNA follows: TGTGCCAGTAGCCCAGCGGGAACGGTCGGTGAGCAGTTCTTC. The V gene is TRBV19, the J gene TRBJ2-1, with TRBD2 identical over 7 bases. V shed 6 bases and J 9 bases; nucleotides not matched to a gene: 11. The germline V gene has CDR1 LNHDA and CDR2 SQIVND (reference sequence). The CDR3 has 14 residues.

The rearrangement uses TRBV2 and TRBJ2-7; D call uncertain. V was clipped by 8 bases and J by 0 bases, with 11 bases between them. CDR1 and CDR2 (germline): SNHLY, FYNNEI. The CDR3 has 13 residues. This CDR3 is CASLGTPSYEQYF. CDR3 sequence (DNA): TGTGCCAGCCTCGGAACCCCCTCCTACGAGCAGTACTTC.

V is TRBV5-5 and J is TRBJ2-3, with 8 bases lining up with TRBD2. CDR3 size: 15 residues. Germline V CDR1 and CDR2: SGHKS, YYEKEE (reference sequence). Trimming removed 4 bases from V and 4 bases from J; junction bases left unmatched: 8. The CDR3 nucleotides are TGTGCCAGCAGCCCCGGGACTAGGATCGCAGATACGCAGTATTTT. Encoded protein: CASSPGTRIADTQYF.

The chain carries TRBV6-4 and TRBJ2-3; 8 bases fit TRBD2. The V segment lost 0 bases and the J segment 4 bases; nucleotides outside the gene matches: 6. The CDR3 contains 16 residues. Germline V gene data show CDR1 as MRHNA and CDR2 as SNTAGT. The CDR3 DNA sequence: TGTGCCAGCAGTGACTCGACGGGAGGGCCAGCAGATACGCAGTATTTT. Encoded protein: CASSDSTGGPADTQYF.

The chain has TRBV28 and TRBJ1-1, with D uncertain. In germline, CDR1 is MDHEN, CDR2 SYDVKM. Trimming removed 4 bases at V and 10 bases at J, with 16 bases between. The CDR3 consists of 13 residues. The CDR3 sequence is CASSWETHGGAFF. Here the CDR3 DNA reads TGTGCCAGCAGTTGGGAGACCCACGGCGGAGCTTTCTTT. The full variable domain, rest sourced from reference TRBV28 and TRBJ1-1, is DVKVTQSSRYLVKRTGEKVFLECVQDMDHENMFWYRQDPGLGLRLIYFSYDVKMKEKGDIPEGYSVSREKKERFSLILESASTNQTSMYLCASSWETHGGAFFGQGTRLTVV.

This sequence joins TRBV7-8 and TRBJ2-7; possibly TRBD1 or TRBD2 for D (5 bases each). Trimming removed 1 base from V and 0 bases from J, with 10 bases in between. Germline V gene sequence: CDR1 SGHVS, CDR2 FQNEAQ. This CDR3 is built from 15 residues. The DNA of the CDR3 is TGTGCCAGCAGCTTAGTTCAGGGACCCTCCTACGAGCAGTACTTC. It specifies CASSLVQGPSYEQYF.

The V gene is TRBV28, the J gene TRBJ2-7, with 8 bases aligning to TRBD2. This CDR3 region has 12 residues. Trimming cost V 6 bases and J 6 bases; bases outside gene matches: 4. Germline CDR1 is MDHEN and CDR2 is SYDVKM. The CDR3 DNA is TGTGCCAGCAGGGGTAGCGGGACCGAGCAGTACTTC. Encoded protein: CASRGSGTEQYF.

In DNA, the CDR3 is TGTGCCAGCTCACTAGCGGGAGGCGGAACCTACGAGCAGTACTTC. Translating it yields CASSLAGGGTYEQYF. The chain has TRBV18 and TRBJ2-5; 10 positions match TRBD2. The DNA matches TRBJ2-7 better at its end, which makes the J call doubtful. CDR1 and CDR2 from the germline V gene are KGHSH and LQKENI. The CDR3 extends over 15 amino acids.

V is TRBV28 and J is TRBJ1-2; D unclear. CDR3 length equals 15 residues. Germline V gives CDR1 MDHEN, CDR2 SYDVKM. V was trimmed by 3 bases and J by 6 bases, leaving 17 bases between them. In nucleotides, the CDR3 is TGTGCCAGCAGTTTTTCCGACCGTCGCGTGGATGGCTACACCTTC. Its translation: CASSFSDRRVDGYTF.

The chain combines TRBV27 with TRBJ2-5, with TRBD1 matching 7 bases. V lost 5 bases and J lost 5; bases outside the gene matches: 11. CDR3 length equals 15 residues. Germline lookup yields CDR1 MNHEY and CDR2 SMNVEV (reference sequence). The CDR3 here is CASSEGATLGETQYF. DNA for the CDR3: TGTGCCAGCAGTGAGGGGGCTACTCTTGGGGAGACCCAGTACTTC.

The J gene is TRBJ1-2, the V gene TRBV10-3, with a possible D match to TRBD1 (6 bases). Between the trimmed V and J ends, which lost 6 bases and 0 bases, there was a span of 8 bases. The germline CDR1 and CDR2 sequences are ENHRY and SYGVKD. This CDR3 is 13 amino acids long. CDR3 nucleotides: TGTGCCATCAGCAACAGGGCTAACTATGGCTACACCTTC. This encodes CAISNRANYGYTF.

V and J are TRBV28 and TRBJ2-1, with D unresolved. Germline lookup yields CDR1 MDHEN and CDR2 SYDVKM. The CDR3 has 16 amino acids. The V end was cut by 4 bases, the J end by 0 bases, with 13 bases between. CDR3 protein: CASSSPARSSYNEQFF. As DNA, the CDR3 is TGTGCCAGCAGTTCCCCGGCCAGGTCCTCCTACAATGAGCAGTTCTTC.

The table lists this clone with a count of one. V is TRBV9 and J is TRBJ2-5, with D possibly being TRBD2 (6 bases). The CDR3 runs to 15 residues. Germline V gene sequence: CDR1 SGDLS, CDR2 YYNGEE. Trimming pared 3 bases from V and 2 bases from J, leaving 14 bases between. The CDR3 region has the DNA TGTGCCAGCAGCGCCCAGCCTGGAGGGCAAGAGACCCAGTACTTC. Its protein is CASSAQPGGQETQYF. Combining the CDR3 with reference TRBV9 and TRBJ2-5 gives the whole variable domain DSGVTQTPKHLITATGQRVTLRCSPRSGDLSVYWYQQSLDQGLQFLIQYYNGEERAKGNILERFSAQQFPDLHSELNLSSLELGDSALYFCASSAQPGGQETQYFGPGTRLLVL.

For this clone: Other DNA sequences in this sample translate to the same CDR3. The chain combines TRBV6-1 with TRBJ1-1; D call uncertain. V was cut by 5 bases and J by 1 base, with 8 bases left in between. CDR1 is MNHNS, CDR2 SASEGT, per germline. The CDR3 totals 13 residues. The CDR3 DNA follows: TGTGCCAGCAGTTCTGGACCGAACACTGAAGCTTTCTTT. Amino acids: CASSSGPNTEAFF.

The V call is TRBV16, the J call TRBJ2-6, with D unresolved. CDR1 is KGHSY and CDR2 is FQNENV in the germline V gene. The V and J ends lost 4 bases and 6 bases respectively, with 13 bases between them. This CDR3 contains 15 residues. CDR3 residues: CASSPSGRVANVLTF. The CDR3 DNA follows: TGTGCCAGCAGCCCCTCTGGTCGAGTGGCCAACGTCCTGACTTTC.

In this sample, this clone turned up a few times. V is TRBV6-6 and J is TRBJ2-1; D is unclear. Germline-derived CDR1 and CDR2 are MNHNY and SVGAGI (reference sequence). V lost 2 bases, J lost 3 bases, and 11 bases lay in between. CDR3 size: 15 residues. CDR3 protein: CASSYEDSRYNEQFF. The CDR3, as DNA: TGTGCCAGCAGTTACGAGGATTCTCGCTACAATGAGCAGTTCTTC.

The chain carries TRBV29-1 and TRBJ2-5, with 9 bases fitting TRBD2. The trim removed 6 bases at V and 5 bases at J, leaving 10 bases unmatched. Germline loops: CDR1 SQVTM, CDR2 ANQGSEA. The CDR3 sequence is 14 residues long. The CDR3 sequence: CSVRTSDLGETQYF. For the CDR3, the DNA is TGCAGCGTCAGGACTAGCGACCTCGGGGAGACCCAGTACTTC. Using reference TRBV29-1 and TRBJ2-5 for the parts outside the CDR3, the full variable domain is SAVISQKPSRDICQRGTSLTIQCQVDSQVTMMFWYRQQPGQSLTLIATANQGSEATYESGFVIDKFPISRPNLTFSTLTVSNMSPEDSSIYLCSVRTSDLGETQYFGPGTRLLVL.

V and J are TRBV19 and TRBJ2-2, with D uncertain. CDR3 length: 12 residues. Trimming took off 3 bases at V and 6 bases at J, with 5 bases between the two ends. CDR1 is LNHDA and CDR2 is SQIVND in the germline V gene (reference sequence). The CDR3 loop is CASSIGSGELFF. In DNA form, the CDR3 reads TGTGCCAGTAGTATTGGGTCCGGGGAGCTGTTTTTT.

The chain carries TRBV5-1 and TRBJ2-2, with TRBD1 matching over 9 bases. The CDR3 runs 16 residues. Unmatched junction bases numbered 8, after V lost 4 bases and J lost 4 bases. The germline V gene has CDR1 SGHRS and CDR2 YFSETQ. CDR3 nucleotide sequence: TGCGCCAGCAGCCGGACAGGGGTGATAGGCACCGGGGAGCTGTTTTTT. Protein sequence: CASSRTGVIGTGELFF.

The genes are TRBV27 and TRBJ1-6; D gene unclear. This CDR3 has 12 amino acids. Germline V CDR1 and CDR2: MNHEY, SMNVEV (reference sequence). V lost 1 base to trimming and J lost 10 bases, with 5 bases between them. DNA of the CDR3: TGTGCCAGCAGTTTATTGGGGTCACCCCTCCACTTT. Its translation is CASSLLGSPLHF.